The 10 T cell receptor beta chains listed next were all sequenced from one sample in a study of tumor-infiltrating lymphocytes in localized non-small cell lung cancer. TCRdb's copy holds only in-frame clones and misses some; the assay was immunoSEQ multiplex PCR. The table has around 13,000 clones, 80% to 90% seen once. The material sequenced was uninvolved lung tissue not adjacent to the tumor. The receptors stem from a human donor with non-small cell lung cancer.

The CDR3 DNA follows: TGTGCCTGGAGTGTTTCCCCCAAACTACCATCAACTAATGAAAAACTGTTTTTT. This codes for CAWSVSPKLPSTNEKLFF. J is TRBJ1-4 and V is TRBV30; D uncertain. Between the trimmed V and J ends, which lost 0 bases and 0 bases, there was a span of 17 bases. CDR3 length equals 18 residues. Germline V lookup: CDR1 GTSNPN, CDR2 SVGIG (reference sequence).

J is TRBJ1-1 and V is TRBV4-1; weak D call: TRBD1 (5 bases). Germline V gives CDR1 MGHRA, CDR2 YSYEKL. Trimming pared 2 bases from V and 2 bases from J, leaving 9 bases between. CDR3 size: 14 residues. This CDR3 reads CASSQTTANTEAFF. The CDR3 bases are TGCGCCAGCAGCCAAACGACAGCCAACACTGAAGCTTTCTTT.

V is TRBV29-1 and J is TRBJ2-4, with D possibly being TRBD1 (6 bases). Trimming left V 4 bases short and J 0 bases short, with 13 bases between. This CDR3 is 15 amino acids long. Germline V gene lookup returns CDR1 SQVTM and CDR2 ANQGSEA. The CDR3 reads CSVARDNLAKNIQYF. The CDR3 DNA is TGCAGCGTTGCCCGGGACAACTTAGCCAAAAACATTCAGTACTTC.

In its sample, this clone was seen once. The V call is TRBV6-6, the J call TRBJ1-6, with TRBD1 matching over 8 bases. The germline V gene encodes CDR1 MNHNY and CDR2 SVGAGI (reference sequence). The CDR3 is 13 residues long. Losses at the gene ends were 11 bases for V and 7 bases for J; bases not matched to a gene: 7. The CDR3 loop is CALRGQGNSPLHF. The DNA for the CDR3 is TGTGCCTTGCGTGGACAGGGAAATTCACCCCTCCACTTT.

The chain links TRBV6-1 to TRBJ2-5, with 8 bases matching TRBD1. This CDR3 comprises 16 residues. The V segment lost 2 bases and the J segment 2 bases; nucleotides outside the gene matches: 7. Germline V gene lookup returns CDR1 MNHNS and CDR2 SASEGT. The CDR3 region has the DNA TGTGCCAGCAGTGAAATGGCAGGGGGCTGGCAAGAGACCCAGTACTTC. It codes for CASSEMAGGWQETQYF.

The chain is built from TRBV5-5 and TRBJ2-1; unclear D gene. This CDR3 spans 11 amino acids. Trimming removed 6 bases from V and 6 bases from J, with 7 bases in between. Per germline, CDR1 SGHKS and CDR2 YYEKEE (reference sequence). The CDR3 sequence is CASTLGNEQFF. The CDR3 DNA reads TGTGCCAGCACCCTCGGCAATGAGCAGTTCTTC.

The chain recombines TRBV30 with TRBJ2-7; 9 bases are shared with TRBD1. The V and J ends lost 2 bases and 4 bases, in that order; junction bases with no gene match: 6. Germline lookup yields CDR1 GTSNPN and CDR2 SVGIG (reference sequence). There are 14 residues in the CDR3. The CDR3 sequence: CAWSPGTGMYEQYF. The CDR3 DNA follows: TGTGCCTGGAGTCCTGGGACAGGGATGTACGAGCAGTACTTC. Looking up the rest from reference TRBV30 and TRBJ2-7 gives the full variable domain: SQTIHQWPATLVQPVGSPLSLECTVEGTSNPNLYWYRQAAGRGLQLLFYSVGIGQISSEVPQNLSASRPQDRQFILSSKKLLLSDSGFYLCAWSPGTGMYEQYFGPGTRLTVT.

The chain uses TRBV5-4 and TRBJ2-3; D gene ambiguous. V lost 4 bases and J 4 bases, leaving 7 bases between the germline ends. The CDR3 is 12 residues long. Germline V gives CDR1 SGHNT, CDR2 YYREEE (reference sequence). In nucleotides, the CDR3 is TGTGCCAGCAGCGTGCGCGCAGATACGCAGTATTTT. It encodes CASSVRADTQYF.

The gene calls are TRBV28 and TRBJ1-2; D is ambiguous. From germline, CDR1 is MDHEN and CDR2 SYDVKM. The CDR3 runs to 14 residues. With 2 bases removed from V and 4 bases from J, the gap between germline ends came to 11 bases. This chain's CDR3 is CASSLNQAFYGYTF. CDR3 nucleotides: TGTGCCAGCAGTTTAAACCAGGCCTTCTATGGCTACACCTTC.

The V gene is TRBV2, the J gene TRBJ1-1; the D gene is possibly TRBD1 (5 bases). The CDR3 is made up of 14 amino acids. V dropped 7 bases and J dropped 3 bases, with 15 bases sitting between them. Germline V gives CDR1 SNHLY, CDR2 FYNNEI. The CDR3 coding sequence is TGTGCCAGCATCATCCGCGGGACTCACACTGAAGCTTTCTTT. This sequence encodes CASIIRGTHTEAFF.